This is a list of T cell receptor beta chains from one sample in a study of beta chain features in type 1 diabetes. Sequencing was performed with immunoSEQ multiplex PCR; in TCRdb, only in-frame clones are kept and a portion is missing. This sample carries 100,000 to 150,000 clones, roughly a sixth of them seen once, and the ten largest clones take 2% to 3%. The specimen was central memory CD4+ T cells from blood. The receptors stem from a man between 18 and 35 years old with type 1 diabetes. Each CDR3 is given with its conserved first and last residue. The order of the fields is D gene, V gene, J gene, clone size, CDR3 protein, CDR3 DNA. D genes are given only for firm matches. Size tells how often a clone was seen (once, few, many) or the class of an expanded clone, and some rows leave it out.

NA	TRBV18	TRBJ2-3	few	CASLRDMSTDTQYF	TGTGCCAGTCTCCGGGACATGAGCACAGATACGCAGTATTTT
TRBD1	TRBV5-6	TRBJ1-1	few	CASSQSPGQDTEAFF	TGTGCCAGCAGTCAATCCCCAGGACAGGACACTGAAGCTTTCTTT
NA	TRBV5-4	TRBJ1-2	few	CASSRRGELYGYTF	TGTGCCAGCAGTCGCCGCGGGGAACTCTATGGCTACACCTTC
NA	TRBV2	TRBJ2-1	few	CASSESEVGNNEQFF	TGTGCCAGCAGTGAGTCCGAGGTCGGGAACAATGAGCAGTTCTTC
TRBD1	TRBV7-8	TRBJ1-1	NA	CASSLLQGALRTEAFF	TGTGCCAGCAGCTTATTACAGGGGGCGCTGAGGACTGAAGCTTTCTTT
NA	TRBV6-5	TRBJ2-7	few	CASRASGPYEQYF	TGTGCCAGCAGGGCCTCTGGTCCCTACGAGCAGTACTTC
NA	TRBV30	TRBJ2-2	few	CAWNPGSGELFF	TGTGCCTGGAACCCCGGCTCCGGGGAGCTGTTTTTT
NA	TRBV5-6	TRBJ2-3	NA	CASSPGTADTQYF	TGTGCCAGCAGCCCCGGGACCGCAGATACGCAGTATTTT
NA	TRBV5-4	TRBJ2-5	NA	CASSLGGGREETQYF	TGTGCCAGCAGCTTGGGCGGTGGCAGGGAAGAGACCCAGTACTTC
NA	TRBV4-3	TRBJ1-5	few	CASSQTTNQPQHF	TGCGCCAGCAGCCAAACGACGAACCAGCCCCAGCATTTT
NA	TRBV2	TRBJ2-6	NA	CASSDGSGANVLTF	TGTGCCAGCAGTGATGGCTCTGGGGCCAACGTCCTGACTTTC
NA	TRBV10-3	TRBJ2-7	few	CAIREPRRTYEQYF	TGTGCCATCAGGGAACCCCGAAGGACCTACGAGCAGTACTTC
TRBD1	TRBV18	TRBJ1-5	NA	CASSQGQGAWGPQHF	TGTGCCAGCTCACAGGGACAGGGGGCATGGGGGCCCCAGCATTTT
NA	TRBV5-1	TRBJ2-5	few	CASSLNGIQETQYF	TGCGCCAGCAGCTTGAACGGAATCCAAGAGACCCAGTACTTC
TRBD1	TRBV5-1	TRBJ2-1	NA	CASTYDRVSYNEQFF	TGCGCCAGCACCTACGACAGGGTCTCCTACAATGAGCAGTTCTTC
NA	TRBV1	TRBJ2-7	few	CTSSQASPLPYEQYF	TGCACCAGCAGCCAAGCCTCCCCCTTGCCCTACGAGCAGTACTTC
TRBD2	TRBV5-1	TRBJ2-7	few	CASSLGRTSYEQYF	TGCGCCAGCAGCTTGGGCAGGACTAGTTACGAGCAGTACTTC
NA	TRBV7-2	TRBJ2-1	once	CASSLLSNEQFF	TGTGCCAGCAGCCTCCTTAGCAATGAGCAGTTCTTC
NA	TRBV7-2	TRBJ2-7	NA	CASSLVQGQEQYF	TGTGCCAGCAGCTTAGTTCAGGGTCAGGAGCAGTACTTC
TRBD2	TRBV29-1	TRBJ2-1	few	CSVPQLAGVYNEQFF	TGCAGCGTTCCCCAACTAGCGGGGGTTTACAATGAGCAGTTCTTC
NA	TRBV10-3	TRBJ2-5	NA	CAIQQGFQETQYF	TGTGCCATCCAACAGGGATTCCAAGAGACCCAGTACTTC
NA	TRBV2	TRBJ2-3	few	CASKTSLAGTDTQYF	TGTGCCAGCAAAACTTCCCTGGCGGGGACAGATACGCAGTATTTT
NA	TRBV5-1	TRBJ1-5	NA	CASSPTGNNQPQHF	TGCGCCAGCAGCCCGACCGGGAACAATCAGCCCCAGCATTTT